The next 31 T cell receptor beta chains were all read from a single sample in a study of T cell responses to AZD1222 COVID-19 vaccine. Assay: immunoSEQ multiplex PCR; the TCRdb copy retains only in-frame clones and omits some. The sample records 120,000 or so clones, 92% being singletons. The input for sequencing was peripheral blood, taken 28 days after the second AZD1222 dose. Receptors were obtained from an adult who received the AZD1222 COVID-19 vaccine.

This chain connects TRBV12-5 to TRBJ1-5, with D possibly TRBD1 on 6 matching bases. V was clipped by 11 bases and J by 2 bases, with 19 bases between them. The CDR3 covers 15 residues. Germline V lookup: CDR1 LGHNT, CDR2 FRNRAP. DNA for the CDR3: TGTGCTGGAGAGCAGGGGTTAAGTGGCAATCAGCCCCAGCATTTT. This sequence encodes CAGEQGLSGNQPQHF.

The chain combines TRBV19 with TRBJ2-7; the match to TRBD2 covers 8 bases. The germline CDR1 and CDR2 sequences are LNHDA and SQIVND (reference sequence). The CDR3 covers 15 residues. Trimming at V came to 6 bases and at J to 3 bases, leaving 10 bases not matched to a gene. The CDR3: CASRTQPGLVYEQYF. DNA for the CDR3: TGTGCCAGTAGGACCCAACCGGGACTAGTCTACGAGCAGTACTTC.

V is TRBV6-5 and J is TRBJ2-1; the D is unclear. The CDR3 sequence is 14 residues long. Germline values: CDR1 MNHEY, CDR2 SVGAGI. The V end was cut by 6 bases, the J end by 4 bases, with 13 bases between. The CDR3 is CASSERSRYNEQFF. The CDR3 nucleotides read TGTGCCAGCAGCGAGAGGTCCAGGTACAATGAGCAGTTCTTC.

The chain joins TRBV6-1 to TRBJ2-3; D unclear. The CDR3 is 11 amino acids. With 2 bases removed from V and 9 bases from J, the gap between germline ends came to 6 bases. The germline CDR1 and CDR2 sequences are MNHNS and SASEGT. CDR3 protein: CASSEWPTQYF. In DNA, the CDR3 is TGTGCCAGCAGTGAATGGCCAACGCAGTATTTT.

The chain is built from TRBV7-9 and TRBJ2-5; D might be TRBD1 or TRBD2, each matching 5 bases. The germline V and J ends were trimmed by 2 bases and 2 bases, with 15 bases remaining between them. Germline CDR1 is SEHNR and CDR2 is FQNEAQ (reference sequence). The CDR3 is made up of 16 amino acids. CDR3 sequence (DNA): TGTGCCAGCAGCTTAACACTGGGACGGGGTCAAGAGACCCAGTACTTC. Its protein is CASSLTLGRGQETQYF.

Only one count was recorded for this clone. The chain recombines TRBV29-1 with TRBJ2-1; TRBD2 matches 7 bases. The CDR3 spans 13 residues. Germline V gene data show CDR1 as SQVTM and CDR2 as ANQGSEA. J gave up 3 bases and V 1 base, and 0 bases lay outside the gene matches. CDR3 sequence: CSVEGTSYNEQFF. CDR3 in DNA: TGCAGCGTTGAAGGGACTAGCTACAATGAGCAGTTCTTC.

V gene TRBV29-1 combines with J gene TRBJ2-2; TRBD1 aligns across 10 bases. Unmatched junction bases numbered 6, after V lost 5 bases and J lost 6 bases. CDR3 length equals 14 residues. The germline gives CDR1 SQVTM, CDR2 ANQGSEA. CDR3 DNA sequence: TGCAGCGTTCGCCGACAGGGGGCTGCCGGGGAGCTGTTTTTT. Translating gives CSVRRQGAAGELFF.

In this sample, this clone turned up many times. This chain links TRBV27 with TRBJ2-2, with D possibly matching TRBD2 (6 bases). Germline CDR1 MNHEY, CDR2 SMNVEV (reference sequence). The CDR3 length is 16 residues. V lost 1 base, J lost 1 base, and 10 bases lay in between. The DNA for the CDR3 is TGTGCCAGCAGTTTATACCCCGGGGGGAACACCGGGGAGCTGTTTTTT. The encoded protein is CASSLYPGGNTGELFF.

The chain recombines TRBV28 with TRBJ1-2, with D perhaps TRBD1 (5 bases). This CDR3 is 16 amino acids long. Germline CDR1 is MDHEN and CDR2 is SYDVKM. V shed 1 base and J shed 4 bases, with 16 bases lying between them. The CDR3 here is CASSLSLGIQGYGYTF. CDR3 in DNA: TGTGCCAGCAGTTTATCATTGGGGATTCAGGGCTATGGCTACACCTTC.

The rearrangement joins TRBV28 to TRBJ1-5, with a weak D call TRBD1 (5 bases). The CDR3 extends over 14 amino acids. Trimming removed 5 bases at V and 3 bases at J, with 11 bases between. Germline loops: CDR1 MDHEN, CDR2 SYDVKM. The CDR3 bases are TGTGCCAGCAGTCTTAGGGGTTTCAATCAGCCCCAGCATTTT. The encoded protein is CASSLRGFNQPQHF. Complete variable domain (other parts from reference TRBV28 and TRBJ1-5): DVKVTQSSRYLVKRTGEKVFLECVQDMDHENMFWYRQDPGLGLRLIYFSYDVKMKEKGDIPEGYSVSREKKERFSLILESASTNQTSMYLCASSLRGFNQPQHFGDGTRLSIL.

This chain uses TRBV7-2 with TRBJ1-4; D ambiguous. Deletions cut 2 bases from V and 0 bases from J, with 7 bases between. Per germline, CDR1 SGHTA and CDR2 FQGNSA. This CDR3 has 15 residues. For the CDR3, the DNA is TGTGCCAGCAGCTTAAAGGGTGCAACTAATGAAAAACTGTTTTTT. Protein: CASSLKGATNEKLFF. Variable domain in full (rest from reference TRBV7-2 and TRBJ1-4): GAGVSQSPSNKVTEKGKDVELRCDPISGHTALYWYRQSLGQGLEFLIYFQGNSAPDKSGLPSDRFSAERTGGSVSTLTIQRTQQEDSAVYLCASSLKGATNEKLFFGSGTQLSVL.

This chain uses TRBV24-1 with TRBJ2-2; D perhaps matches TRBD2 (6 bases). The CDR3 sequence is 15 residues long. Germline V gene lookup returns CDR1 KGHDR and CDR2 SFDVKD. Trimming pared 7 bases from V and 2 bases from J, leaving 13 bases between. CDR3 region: CATSDTGLNTGELFF. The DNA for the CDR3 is TGTGCCACCAGCGATACCGGACTAAACACCGGGGAGCTGTTTTTT.

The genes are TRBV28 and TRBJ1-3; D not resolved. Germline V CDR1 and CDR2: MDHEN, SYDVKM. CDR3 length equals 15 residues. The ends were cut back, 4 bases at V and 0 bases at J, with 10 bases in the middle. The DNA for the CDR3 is TGTGCCAGCAGTTCCTCCTGGGGCTCTGGAAACACCATATATTTT. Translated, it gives CASSSSWGSGNTIYF.

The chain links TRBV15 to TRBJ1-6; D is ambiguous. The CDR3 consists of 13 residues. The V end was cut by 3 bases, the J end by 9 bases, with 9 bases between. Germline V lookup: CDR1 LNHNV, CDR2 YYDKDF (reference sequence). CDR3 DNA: TGTGCCACCAGCAGCACTTTGGGTTCACCCCTCCACTTT. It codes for CATSSTLGSPLHF.

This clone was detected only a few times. CDR3: CASSLSGGTGAHGPQHF. The CDR3 DNA reads TGTGCCAGCAGTTTATCTGGCGGGACAGGAGCCCATGGGCCCCAGCATTTT. The gene calls are TRBV27 and TRBJ1-5, with TRBD1 matching 8 bases. V lost 0 bases, J lost 9 bases, and 13 bases stayed unmatched. CDR1 and CDR2 (germline): MNHEY, SMNVEV (reference sequence). The CDR3 spans 17 residues.

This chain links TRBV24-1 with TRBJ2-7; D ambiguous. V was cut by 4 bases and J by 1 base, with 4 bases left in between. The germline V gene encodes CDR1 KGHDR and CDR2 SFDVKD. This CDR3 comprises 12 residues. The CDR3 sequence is CATSEGSYEQYF. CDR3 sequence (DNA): TGTGCCACCAGTGAGGGGTCCTACGAGCAGTACTTC.

The CDR3 sequence: CATSDPTGLDNEQFF. The CDR3, as DNA: TGTGCCACCAGTGACCCCACAGGGTTGGACAATGAGCAGTTCTTC. V and J are TRBV24-1 and TRBJ2-1, with D possibly being TRBD1 (6 bases). The CDR3 consists of 15 residues. V lost 4 bases to trimming and J lost 5 bases, with 14 bases between them. Germline CDR1 and CDR2: KGHDR and SFDVKD.

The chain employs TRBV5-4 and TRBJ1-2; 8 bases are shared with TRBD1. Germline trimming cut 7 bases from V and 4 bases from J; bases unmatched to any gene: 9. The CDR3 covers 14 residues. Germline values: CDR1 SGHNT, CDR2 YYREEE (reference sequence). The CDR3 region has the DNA TGTGCCAGCGTATCAGGGACAGGTGTCTATGGCTACACCTTC. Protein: CASVSGTGVYGYTF.

The CDR3 bases are TGTGCCAGCAGCTCCCCTTACGGGGGATTTTTTGAAGCTTTCTTT. Amino acids: CASSSPYGGFFEAFF. The chain links TRBV28 to TRBJ1-1, with D possibly TRBD1 on 5 matching bases. There are 15 residues in the CDR3. Germline V CDR1 and CDR2: MDHEN, SYDVKM. The germline V and J ends were trimmed by 6 bases and 7 bases, with 21 bases remaining between them.

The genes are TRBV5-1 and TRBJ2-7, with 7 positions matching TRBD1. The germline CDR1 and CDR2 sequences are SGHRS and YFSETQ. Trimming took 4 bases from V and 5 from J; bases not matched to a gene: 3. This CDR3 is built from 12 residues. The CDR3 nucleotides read TGCGCCAGCAGCAAGGGACAGAACGAGCAGTACTTC. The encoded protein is CASSKGQNEQYF.

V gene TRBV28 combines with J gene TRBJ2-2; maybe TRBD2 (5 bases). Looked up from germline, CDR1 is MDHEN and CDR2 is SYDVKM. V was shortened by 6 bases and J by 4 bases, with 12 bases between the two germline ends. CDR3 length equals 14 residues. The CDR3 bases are TGTGCCAGCAGATCCGGAGGATTCACCGGGGAGCTGTTTTTT. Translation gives CASRSGGFTGELFF.

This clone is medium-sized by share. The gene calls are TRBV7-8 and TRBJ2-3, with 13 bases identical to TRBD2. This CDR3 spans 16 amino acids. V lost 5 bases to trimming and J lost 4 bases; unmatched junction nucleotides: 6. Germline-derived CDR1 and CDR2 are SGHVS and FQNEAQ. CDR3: CASSTRTSGGADTQYF. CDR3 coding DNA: TGTGCCAGCAGCACCCGGACTAGCGGGGGAGCAGATACGCAGTATTTT.

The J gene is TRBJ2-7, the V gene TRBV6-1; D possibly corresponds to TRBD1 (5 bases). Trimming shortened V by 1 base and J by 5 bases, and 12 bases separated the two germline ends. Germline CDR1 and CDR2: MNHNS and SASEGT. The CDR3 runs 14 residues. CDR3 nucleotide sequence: TGTGCCAGCAGTGAAGAAAAGGGGCCCCACGAGCAGTACTTC. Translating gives CASSEEKGPHEQYF.

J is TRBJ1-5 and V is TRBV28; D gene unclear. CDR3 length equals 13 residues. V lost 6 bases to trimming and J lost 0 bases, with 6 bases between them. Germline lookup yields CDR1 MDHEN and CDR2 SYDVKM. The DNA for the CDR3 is TGTGCCAGCAGGGAAATTAGCAATCAGCCCCAGCATTTT. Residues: CASREISNQPQHF.

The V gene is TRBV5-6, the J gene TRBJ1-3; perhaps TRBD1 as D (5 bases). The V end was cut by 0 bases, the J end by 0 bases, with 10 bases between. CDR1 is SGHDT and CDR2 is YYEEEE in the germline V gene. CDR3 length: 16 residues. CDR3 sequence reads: CASSLVGASSGNTIYF. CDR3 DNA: TGTGCCAGCAGCTTGGTTGGGGCGAGCTCTGGAAACACCATATATTTT.

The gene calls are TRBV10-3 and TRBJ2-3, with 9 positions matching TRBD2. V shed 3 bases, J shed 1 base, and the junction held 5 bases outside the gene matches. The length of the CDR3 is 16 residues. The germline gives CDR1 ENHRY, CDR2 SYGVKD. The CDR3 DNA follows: TGTGCCATCAGTGATCAGAGACTAGCGGGCACAGATACGCAGTATTTT. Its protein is CAISDQRLAGTDTQYF.

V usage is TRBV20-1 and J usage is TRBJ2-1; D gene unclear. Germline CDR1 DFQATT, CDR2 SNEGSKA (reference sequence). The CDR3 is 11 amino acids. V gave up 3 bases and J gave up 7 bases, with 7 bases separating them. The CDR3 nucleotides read TGCAGTGCTAGGGTAGGAAATGAGCAGTTCTTC. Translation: CSARVGNEQFF.

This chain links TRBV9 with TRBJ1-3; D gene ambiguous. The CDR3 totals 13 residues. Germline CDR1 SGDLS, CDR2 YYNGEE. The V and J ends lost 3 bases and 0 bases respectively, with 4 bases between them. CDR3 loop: CASSDSSGNTIYF. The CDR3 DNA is TGTGCCAGCAGCGACAGCTCTGGAAACACCATATATTTT. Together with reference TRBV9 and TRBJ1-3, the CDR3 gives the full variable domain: DSGVTQTPKHLITATGQRVTLRCSPRSGDLSVYWYQQSLDQGLQFLIQYYNGEERAKGNILERFSAQQFPDLHSELNLSSLELGDSALYFCASSDSSGNTIYFGEGSWLTVV.

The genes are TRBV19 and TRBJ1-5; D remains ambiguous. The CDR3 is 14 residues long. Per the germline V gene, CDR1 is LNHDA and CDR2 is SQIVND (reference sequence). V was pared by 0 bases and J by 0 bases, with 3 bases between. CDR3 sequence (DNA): TGTGCCAGTAGTATAGATAGTAGCAATCAGCCCCAGCATTTT. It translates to CASSIDSSNQPQHF. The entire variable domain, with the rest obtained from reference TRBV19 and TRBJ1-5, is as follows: DGGITQSPKYLFRKEGQNVTLSCEQNLNHDAMYWYRQDPGQGLRLIYYSQIVNDFQKGDIAEGYSVSREKKESFPLTVTSAQKNPTAFYLCASSIDSSNQPQHFGDGTRLSIL.

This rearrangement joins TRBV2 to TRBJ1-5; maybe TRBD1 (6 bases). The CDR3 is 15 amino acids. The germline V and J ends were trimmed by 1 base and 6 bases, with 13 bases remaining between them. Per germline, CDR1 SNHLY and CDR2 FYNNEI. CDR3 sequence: CASSEEMGGRQPQHF. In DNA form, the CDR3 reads TGTGCCAGCAGTGAAGAAATGGGGGGGCGTCAGCCCCAGCATTTT. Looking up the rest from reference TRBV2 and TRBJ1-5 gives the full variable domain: EPEVTQTPSHQVTQMGQEVILRCVPISNHLYFYWYRQILGQKVEFLVSFYNNEISEKSEIFDDQFSVERPDGSNFTLKIRSTKLEDSAMYFCASSEEMGGRQPQHFGDGTRLSIL.

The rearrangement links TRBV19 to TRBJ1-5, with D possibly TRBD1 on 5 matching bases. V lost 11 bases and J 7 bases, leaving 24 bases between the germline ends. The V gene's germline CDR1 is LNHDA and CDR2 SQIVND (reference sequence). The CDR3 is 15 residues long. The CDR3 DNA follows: TGTGCCGGGCTAAGGGGAGGTCGGCGTCTCCAGCCCCAGCATTTT. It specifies CAGLRGGRRLQPQHF.